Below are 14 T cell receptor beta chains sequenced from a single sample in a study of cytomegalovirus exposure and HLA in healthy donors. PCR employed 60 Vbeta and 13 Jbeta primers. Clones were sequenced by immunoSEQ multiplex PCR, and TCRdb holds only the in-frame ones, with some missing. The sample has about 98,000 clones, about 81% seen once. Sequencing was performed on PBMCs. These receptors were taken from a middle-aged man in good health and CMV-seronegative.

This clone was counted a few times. The CDR3 region is CASSLTSYEQYF. The CDR3 DNA reads as TGCGCCAGCAGCTTAACGAGCTACGAGCAGTACTTC. The V and J genes are TRBV5-1 and TRBJ2-7; D is ambiguous. The V end lost 2 bases, the J end lost 3 bases, and 6 bases lay between the germline ends. From germline, CDR1 is SGHRS and CDR2 YFSETQ. There are 12 residues in the CDR3.

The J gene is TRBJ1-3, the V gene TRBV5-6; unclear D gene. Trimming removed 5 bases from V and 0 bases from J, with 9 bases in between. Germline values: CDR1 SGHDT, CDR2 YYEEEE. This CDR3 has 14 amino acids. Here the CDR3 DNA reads TGTGCCAGCAGATTCGGGAGCTCTGGAAACACCATATATTTT. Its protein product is CASRFGSSGNTIYF.

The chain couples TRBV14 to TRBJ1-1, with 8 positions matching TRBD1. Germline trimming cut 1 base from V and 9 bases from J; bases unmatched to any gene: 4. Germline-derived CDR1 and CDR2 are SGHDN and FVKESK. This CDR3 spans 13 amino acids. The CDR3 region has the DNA TGTGCCAGCAGCCAAGTTTCAGGGGGCAAAGCTTTCTTT. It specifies CASSQVSGGKAFF.

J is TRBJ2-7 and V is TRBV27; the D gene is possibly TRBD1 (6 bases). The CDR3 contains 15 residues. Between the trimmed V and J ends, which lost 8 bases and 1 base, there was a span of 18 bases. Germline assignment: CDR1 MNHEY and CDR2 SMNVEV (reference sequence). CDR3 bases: TGTGCCAGCGGCACCGCGGACAGACCATCCTACGAGCAGTACTTC. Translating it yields CASGTADRPSYEQYF.

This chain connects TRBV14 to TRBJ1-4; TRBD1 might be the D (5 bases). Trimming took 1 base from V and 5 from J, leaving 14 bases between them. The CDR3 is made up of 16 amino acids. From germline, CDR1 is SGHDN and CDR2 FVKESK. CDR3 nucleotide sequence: TGTGCCAGCAGCCAAGCCCCGGGACTGGGGAATGAAAAACTGTTTTTT. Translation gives CASSQAPGLGNEKLFF.

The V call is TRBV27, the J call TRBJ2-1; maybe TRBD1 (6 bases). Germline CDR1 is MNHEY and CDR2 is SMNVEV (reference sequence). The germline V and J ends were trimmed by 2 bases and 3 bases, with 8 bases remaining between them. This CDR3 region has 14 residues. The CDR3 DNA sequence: TGTGCCAGCAGTTTACAGGACAGCTACAATGAGCAGTTCTTC. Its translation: CASSLQDSYNEQFF.

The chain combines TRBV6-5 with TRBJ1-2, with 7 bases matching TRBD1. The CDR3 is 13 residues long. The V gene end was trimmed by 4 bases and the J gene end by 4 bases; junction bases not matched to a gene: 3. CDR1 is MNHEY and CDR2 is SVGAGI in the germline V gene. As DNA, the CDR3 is TGTGCCAGCAGTTCCGGGACAGTCTATGGCTACACCTTC. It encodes CASSSGTVYGYTF.

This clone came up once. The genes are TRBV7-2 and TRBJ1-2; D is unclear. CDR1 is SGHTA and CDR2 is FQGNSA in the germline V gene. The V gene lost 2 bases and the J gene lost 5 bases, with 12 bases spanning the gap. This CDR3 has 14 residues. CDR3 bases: TGTGCCAGCAGCTTAAAGACACAAGAGTATGGCTACACCTTC. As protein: CASSLKTQEYGYTF.

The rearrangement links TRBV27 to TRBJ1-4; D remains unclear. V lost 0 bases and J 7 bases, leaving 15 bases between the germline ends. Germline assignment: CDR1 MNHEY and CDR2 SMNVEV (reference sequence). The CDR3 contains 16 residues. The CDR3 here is CASSLSAGRWGEKLFF. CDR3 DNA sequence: TGTGCCAGCAGTTTATCGGCGGGTCGTTGGGGTGAAAAACTGTTTTTT. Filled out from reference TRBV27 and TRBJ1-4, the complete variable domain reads EAQVTQNPRYLITVTGKKLTVTCSQNMNHEYMSWYRQDPGLGLRQIYYSMNVEVTDKGDVPEGYKVSRKEKRNFPLILESPSPNQTSLYFCASSLSAGRWGEKLFFGSGTQLSVL.

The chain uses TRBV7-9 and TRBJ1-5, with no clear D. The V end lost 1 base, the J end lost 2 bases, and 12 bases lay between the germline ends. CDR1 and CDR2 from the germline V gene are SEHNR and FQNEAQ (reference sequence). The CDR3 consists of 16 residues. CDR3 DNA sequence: TGTGCCAGCAGCTTAGTCGCGGGAATCGGCAATCAGCCCCAGCATTTT. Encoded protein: CASSLVAGIGNQPQHF.

The CDR3 is CASSPGPGIGETQYF. The CDR3 bases are TGTGCCAGCTCACCGGGGCCTGGCATTGGGGAGACCCAGTACTTC. J is TRBJ2-5 and V is TRBV18, with D perhaps matching TRBD1 (5 bases). The V end lost 3 bases, the J end lost 5 bases, and 16 bases lay between the germline ends. The CDR3 consists of 15 residues. CDR1 and CDR2 (germline): KGHSH, LQKENI.

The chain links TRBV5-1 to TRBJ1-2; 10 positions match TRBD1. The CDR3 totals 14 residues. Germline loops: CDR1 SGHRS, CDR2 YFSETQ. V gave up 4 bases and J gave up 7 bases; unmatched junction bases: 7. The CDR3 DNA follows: TGCGCCAGCAGCCCCGGGACAGGGGAAGGTGGCTACACCTTC. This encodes CASSPGTGEGGYTF. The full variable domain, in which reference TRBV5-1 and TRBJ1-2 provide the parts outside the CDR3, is KAGVTQTPRYLIKTRGQQVTLSCSPISGHRSVSWYQQTPGQGLQFLFEYFSETQRNKGNFPGRFSGRQFSNSRSEMNVSTLELGDSALYLCASSPGTGEGGYTFGSGTRLTVV.

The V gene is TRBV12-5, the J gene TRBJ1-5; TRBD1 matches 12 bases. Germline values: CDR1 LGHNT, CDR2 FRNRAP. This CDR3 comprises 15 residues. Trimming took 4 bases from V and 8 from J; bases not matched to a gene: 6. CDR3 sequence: CASGSGQGAGKPQHF. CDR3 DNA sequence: TGTGCTAGTGGTTCGGGACAGGGGGCGGGGAAGCCCCAGCATTTT.

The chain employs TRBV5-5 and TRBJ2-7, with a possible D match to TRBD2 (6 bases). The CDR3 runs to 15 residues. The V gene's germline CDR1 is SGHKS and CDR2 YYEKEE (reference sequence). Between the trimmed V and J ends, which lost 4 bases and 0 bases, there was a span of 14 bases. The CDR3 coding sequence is TGTGCCAGCAGCCCCTTTTACGGGGGCTCCTACGAGCAGTACTTC. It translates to CASSPFYGGSYEQYF.